Each of the 22 T cell receptor beta chains below was sequenced from the same sample in a study of CD8 T cells in Susac syndrome (dated by TCRdb to 2018 to 2020). Libraries were constructed by the immunoSEQ multiplex PCR assay. RNA was extracted with the RNeasy kit and about 0.5 to 1 ug was reverse transcribed using random hexamers. Clones were called with MiXCR by TCRdb after fastp trimmed the public reads at Q25, and only in-frame beta chains were retained. Entries that share a CDR3 protein sequence are merged under the most common genes and DNA. The sample profile shows roughly 300,000 distinct CDR3 sequences; 80% to 90% of them were found once. The ten top clones hold 0.11% of the sample. Sequenced material: CD8+ T cells from PBMCs. Every receptor here comes from a human donor with multiple sclerosis.

The rearrangement links TRBV29-1 to TRBJ2-1; perhaps TRBD2 as D (5 bases). Trimming left V 0 bases short and J 9 bases short, with 12 bases between. Germline CDR1 SQVTM, CDR2 ANQGSEA. The length of the CDR3 is 13 residues. As DNA, the CDR3 is TGCAGCGTTGAAGATGGTTTCGGGGTTGAGCAGTTCTTC. This encodes CSVEDGFGVEQFF.

The V and J genes are TRBV4-1 and TRBJ2-5; D is undetermined. The CDR3 has 16 amino acids. The germline V gene encodes CDR1 MGHRA and CDR2 YSYEKL. The V and J ends lost 2 bases and 5 bases respectively, with 18 bases between them. The CDR3 region is CASSQPPAGARETQYF. The CDR3 DNA reads TGCGCCAGCAGCCAACCCCCAGCCGGCGCGAGGGAGACCCAGTACTTC.

This chain's CDR3 is CSARDRVSYNEQFF. The CDR3 DNA reads TGCAGTGCTCGGGACAGGGTGTCCTACAATGAGCAGTTCTTC. The V call is TRBV20-1, the J call TRBJ2-1; 9 positions match TRBD1. With V trimmed by 5 bases and J by 1 base, 3 bases remained unmatched. This CDR3 comprises 14 residues. Germline CDR1 DFQATT, CDR2 SNEGSKA (reference sequence).

Remarks on this clonotype: The junction shows a germline mismatch at one end, possibly a read error. V is TRBV12-3 or TRBV12-4 and J is TRBJ1-5, with D unresolved. The CDR3 has 12 amino acids. The CDR3 here is CASSYPNRPQHF. The CDR3 DNA reads TGTGCCAGCAGTTACCCTAATCGGCCCCAGCATTTT.

The chain is built from TRBV27 and TRBJ1-6; the D is unclear. The CDR3 sequence is 16 residues long. The V gene's germline CDR1 is MNHEY and CDR2 SMNVEV (reference sequence). The germline V and J ends were trimmed by 4 bases and 8 bases, with 18 bases remaining between them. The CDR3 here is CASSSRPDRSDSPLHF. The CDR3 nucleotides are TGTGCCAGCAGTTCCCGACCCGATCGTTCGGATTCACCCCTCCACTTT.

This clonotype was recorded only once. The rearrangement uses TRBV3-1 and TRBJ1-3; D gene uncertain. V was shortened by 4 bases and J by 0 bases, with 13 bases between the two germline ends. The CDR3 has 16 amino acids. Per the germline V gene, CDR1 is LGHDT and CDR2 is YNNKEL (reference sequence). For the CDR3, the DNA is TGTGCCAGCAGCCCACTGGGCATAATCTCTGGAAACACCATATATTTT. This sequence encodes CASSPLGIISGNTIYF.

The chain is built from TRBV3-1 and TRBJ2-7, with a possible D match to TRBD2 (6 bases). This CDR3 is built from 15 residues. V gave up 5 bases and J gave up 6 bases, with 20 bases separating them. Per germline, CDR1 LGHDT and CDR2 YNNKEL (reference sequence). The CDR3 region has the DNA TGTGCCAGCAGCAACGTAGAGCACGGGAGTACCGAGCAGTACTTC. This translates into CASSNVEHGSTEQYF.

This clonotype was recorded only once. The J gene is TRBJ2-7, the V gene TRBV3-1; no definite D call. CDR1 LGHDT and CDR2 YNNKEL come from the germline V gene (reference sequence). The CDR3 sequence is 16 residues long. The V gene lost 0 bases and the J gene lost 6 bases, with 18 bases spanning the gap. CDR3: CASSQDKTFRNGEQYF. CDR3 bases: TGTGCCAGCAGCCAAGATAAGACTTTCAGAAACGGCGAGCAGTACTTC.

This chain links TRBV11-2 with TRBJ2-1; D gene unclear. This CDR3 has 14 amino acids. The V gene lost 5 bases and the J gene lost 9 bases, with 17 bases spanning the gap. Germline V CDR1 and CDR2: SGHAT, FQNNGV. The CDR3 protein is CASSPSESKLEQFF. The CDR3 nucleotides are TGTGCCAGCAGCCCGTCGGAATCAAAACTTGAGCAGTTCTTC.

The chain links TRBV20-1 to TRBJ2-2, with 10 bases that match TRBD2. CDR1 DFQATT and CDR2 SNEGSKA come from the germline V gene (reference sequence). Trimming took 3 bases from V and 6 from J; bases not matched to a gene: 13. The CDR3 is 17 amino acids. The CDR3 nucleotides are TGCAGTGCTAGGGCTCTTCGGACTAGCGGAAACCCCGGGGAGCTGTTTTTT. This gives the protein CSARALRTSGNPGELFF.

The chain joins TRBV11-2 to TRBJ2-7; D tentatively reads TRBD1 or TRBD2 (6 bases each). The CDR3 runs to 16 residues. Trimming stripped 2 bases from V and 3 bases from J, with 17 bases between. Germline values: CDR1 SGHAT, CDR2 FQNNGV. The CDR3 loop is CASSLRVGGLDYEQYF. CDR3 nucleotides: TGTGCCAGCAGCTTACGGGTCGGGGGCCTGGACTACGAGCAGTACTTC. The entire variable domain, with the rest obtained from reference TRBV11-2 and TRBJ2-7, is as follows: EAGVAQSPRYKIIEKRQSVAFWCNPISGHATLYWYQQILGQGPKLLIQFQNNGVVDDSQLPKDRFSAERLKGVDSTLKIQPAKLEDSAVYLCASSLRVGGLDYEQYFGPGTRLTVT.

Regarding this clonotype: One end of the junction does not line up with germline, which may come from a read error. The rearrangement uses TRBV7-9 and TRBJ1-3; D not resolved. CDR3 size: 12 residues. CDR1 SEHNR and CDR2 FQNEAQ come from the germline V gene (reference sequence). The CDR3 nucleotides are TGTACCAGCAGCGGCACACCGTACACCATATATTTT. Residues: CTSSGTPYTIYF.

This clonotype was detected only a few times. V is TRBV28 and J is TRBJ2-7; the match to TRBD2 covers 11 bases. CDR1 and CDR2 (germline): MDHEN, SYDVKM. The CDR3 extends over 17 amino acids. V lost 2 bases and J lost 0; bases outside the gene matches: 6. CDR3 nucleotide sequence: TGTGCCAGCAGTTTACTAGCGGGAGGACTAGCCTCCTACGAGCAGTACTTC. As protein: CASSLLAGGLASYEQYF.

The J gene is TRBJ2-1, the V gene TRBV12-3 or TRBV12-4; tentative D call: TRBD2 (6 bases). The V gene lost 5 bases and the J gene lost 3 bases, with 14 bases spanning the gap. The CDR3 spans 15 residues. This CDR3 reads CASSPTGGYYNEQFF. The DNA for the CDR3 is TGTGCCAGCAGTCCCACAGGAGGGTACTACAATGAGCAGTTCTTC.

This chain links TRBV3-1 with TRBJ2-1; D unresolved. Germline assignment: CDR1 LGHDT and CDR2 YNNKEL (reference sequence). The V end lost 1 base, the J end lost 0 bases, and 7 bases lay between the germline ends. The CDR3 has 15 amino acids. The CDR3 loop is CASSQGGGSYNEQFF. The CDR3 DNA reads as TGTGCCAGCAGCCAAGGGGGTGGCTCCTACAATGAGCAGTTCTTC.

This clonotype was counted a single time. V usage is TRBV7-9 and J usage is TRBJ2-2, with 10 bases aligning to TRBD1. With 4 bases clipped from V and 0 bases from J, the junction kept 2 bases outside the gene matches. The CDR3 is 16 residues long. Germline CDR1 SEHNR, CDR2 FQNEAQ (reference sequence). CDR3 in DNA: TGTGCCAGCAGCTCGACAGGGGGCGCGAACACCGGGGAGCTGTTTTTT. Residues: CASSSTGGANTGELFF.

The genes are TRBV28 and TRBJ2-7; D may be TRBD1 (5 bases). V lost 7 bases and J lost 2, with 18 bases in between. This CDR3 has 15 residues. Germline loops: CDR1 MDHEN, CDR2 SYDVKM. The CDR3 loop is CASTHQGSRTYEQYF. CDR3 in DNA: TGTGCCAGCACCCATCAGGGCTCGCGGACCTACGAGCAGTACTTC.

V usage is TRBV19 and J usage is TRBJ2-7; D is possibly TRBD1 (6 bases). V lost 2 bases, J lost 0 bases, and 8 bases lay in between. Germline V lookup: CDR1 LNHDA, CDR2 SQIVND (reference sequence). The CDR3 loop spans 14 amino acids. CDR3 region: CASSIQGSSYEQYF. The CDR3 DNA is TGTGCCAGTAGTATACAGGGGAGCTCCTACGAGCAGTACTTC.

Concerning this clonotype itself: The junction and the germline gene differ at one end; a read error may be behind it. The rearrangement links TRBV6-1 to TRBJ1-5, with 7 bases lining up with TRBD1. Germline loops: CDR1 MNHNS, CDR2 SASEGT. This CDR3 region has 16 residues. CDR3 sequence (DNA): TGTGCCAGCAGCGCGCTATACAGGGGTAGCGATCAGCCCCAGCATTTT. Translation: CASSALYRGSDQPQHF.

This clonotype has more than one count but fewer than ten. The CDR3 DNA reads TGTGCCAGCATGAGAGACTACGAGCAGTACTTC. Translation gives CASMRDYEQYF. This sequence joins TRBV6-1 and TRBJ2-7; no clear D gene. The CDR3 consists of 11 residues. The germline gives CDR1 MNHNS, CDR2 SASEGT. V was clipped by 7 bases and J by 3 bases, with 7 bases between them.

V gene TRBV27 combines with J gene TRBJ2-5, with 7 nucleotides matching TRBD1. From germline, CDR1 is MNHEY and CDR2 SMNVEV (reference sequence). J gave up 4 bases and V 2 bases, and 4 bases lay outside the gene matches. CDR3 length: 14 amino acids. CDR3 DNA: TGTGCCAGCAGTTTACTCCACAGGGGAGAGACCCAGTACTTC. This sequence encodes CASSLLHRGETQYF.

The V call is TRBV7-9, the J call TRBJ2-1; possible D gene TRBD2, 6 bases. CDR3 length: 17 amino acids. Germline V gene sequence: CDR1 SEHNR, CDR2 FQNEAQ (reference sequence). V was trimmed by 3 bases and J by 8 bases, leaving 23 bases between them. CDR3 nucleotide sequence: TGTGCCAGCAGCTTCCAAGCGCGACTCCGGGAGTTCGATGAGCAGTTCTTC. It encodes CASSFQARLREFDEQFF. Variable domain in full (rest from reference TRBV7-9 and TRBJ2-1): DTGVSQNPRHKITKRGQNVTFRCDPISEHNRLYWYRQTLGQGPEFLTYFQNEAQLEKSRLLSDRFSAERPKGSFSTLEIQRTEQGDSAMYLCASSFQARLREFDEQFFGPGTRLTVL.